One T cell receptor beta chain is described in this entry. These data originate in a study of blood T cell repertoires in COVID-19. About the study: PBMCs, B-cell-depleted T cells, or T cells provided the cDNA or gDNA that made up the material.

The cohort comprised adults aged roughly 18 to 95 years residing in approximately 25 US areas. This CDR3 is built from 15 residues. CDR1 is GTSNPN and CDR2 is SVGIG in the germline V gene (reference sequence). The V segment lost 3 bases and the J segment 3 bases; nucleotides outside the gene matches: 8. Study processing details: Estimation of nucleated cell counts was performed using reference gene primer amplification. The assay was immunoSEQ multiplex PCR, and TCRdb's table has in-frame clones only and misses some. V, J and clone size reflect that table, while D and trimming were determined from the DNA. This table holds 260,000 or so clones, 88% found once.

The sequenced material came from PBMCs or T cells enriched from blood (not recorded which). This TCR derives from a woman in her 40s with acute COVID-19. The V and J genes are TRBV30 and TRBJ2-1; TRBD2 aligns across 7 bases. The CDR3 DNA reads TGTGCCTGGAGACGACCCGGGGACTACTACAATGAGCAGTTCTTC. It translates to CAWRRPGDYYNEQFF.